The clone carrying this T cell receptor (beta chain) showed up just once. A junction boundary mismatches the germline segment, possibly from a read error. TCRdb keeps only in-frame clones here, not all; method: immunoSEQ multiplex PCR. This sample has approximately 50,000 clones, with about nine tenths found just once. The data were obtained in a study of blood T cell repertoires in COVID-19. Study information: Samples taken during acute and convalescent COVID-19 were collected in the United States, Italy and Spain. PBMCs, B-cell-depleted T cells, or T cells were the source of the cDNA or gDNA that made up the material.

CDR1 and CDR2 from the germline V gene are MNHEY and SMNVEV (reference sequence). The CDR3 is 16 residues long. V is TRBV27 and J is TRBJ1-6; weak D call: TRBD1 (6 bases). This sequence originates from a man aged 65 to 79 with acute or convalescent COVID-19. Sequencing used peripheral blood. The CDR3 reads CASRQQGILSNSPPHF. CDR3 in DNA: TGTGCCAGCAGACAACAGGGAATACTTTCTAATTCACCCCCCCACTTT.